The entry that follows covers one TCR beta chain sequence. Its antigen is not identified. Its ends do not fully match the called genes, so a read error is possible. The CDR3 covers 15 residues. CDR1 and CDR2 from the germline V gene are MDHEN and SYDVKM. The repertoire was sequenced with immunoSEQ multiplex PCR; TCRdb's copy has only in-frame clones and lacks some. The sample lists roughly 80,000 clones; roughly 87% were seen once. The sample originates from a study of graft-versus-host responses after intestinal transplantation. The rearrangement joins TRBV28 to TRBJ2-7; tentatively, D is TRBD2 (6 bases). The receptor was isolated from a human donor who was the organ donor for an intestinal transplant. Sequences were derived from unstimulated CD8+ T cells sorted from spleen or lymph node cells, sampled before transplant. This CDR3 is CASRLWGDPTYEQYF. The CDR3 DNA follows: TGTGCCAGCAGGTTATGGGGGGATCCCACCTACGAGCAGTACTTC.